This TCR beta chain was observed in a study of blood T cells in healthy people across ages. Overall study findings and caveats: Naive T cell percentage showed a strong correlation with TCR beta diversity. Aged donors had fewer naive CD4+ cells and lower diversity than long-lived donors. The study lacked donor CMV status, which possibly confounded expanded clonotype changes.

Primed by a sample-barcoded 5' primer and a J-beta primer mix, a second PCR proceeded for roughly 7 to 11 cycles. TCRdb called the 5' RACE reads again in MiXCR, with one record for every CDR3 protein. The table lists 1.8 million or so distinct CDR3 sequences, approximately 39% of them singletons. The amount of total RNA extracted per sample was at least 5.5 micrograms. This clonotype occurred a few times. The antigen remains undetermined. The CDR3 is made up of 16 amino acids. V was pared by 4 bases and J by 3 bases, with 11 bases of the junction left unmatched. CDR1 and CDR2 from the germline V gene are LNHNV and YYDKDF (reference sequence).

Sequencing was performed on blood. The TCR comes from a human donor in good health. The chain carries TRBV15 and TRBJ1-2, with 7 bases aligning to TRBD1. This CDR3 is CATSTSQGGYYYGYTF. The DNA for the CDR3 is TGTGCCACCAGCACCTCTCAGGGGGGGTACTACTATGGCTACACCTTC.